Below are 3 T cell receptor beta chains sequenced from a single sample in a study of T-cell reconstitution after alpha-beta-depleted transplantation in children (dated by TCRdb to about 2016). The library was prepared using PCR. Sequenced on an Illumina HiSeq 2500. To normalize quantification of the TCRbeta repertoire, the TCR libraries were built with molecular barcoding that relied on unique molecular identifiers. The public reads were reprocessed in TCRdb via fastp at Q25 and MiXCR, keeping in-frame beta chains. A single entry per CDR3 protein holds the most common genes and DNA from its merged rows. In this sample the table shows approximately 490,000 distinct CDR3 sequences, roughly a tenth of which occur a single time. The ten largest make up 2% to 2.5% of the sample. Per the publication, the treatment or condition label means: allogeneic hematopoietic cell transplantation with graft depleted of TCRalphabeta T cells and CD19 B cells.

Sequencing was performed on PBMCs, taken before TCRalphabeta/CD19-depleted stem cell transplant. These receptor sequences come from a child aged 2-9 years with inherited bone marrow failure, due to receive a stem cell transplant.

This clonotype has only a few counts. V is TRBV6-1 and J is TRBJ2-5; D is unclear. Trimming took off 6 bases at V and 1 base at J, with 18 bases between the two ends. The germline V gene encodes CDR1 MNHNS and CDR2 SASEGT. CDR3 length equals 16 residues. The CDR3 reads CASSPMAAVAQETQYF. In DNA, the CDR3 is TGTGCCAGCAGCCCCATGGCCGCAGTCGCCCAAGAGACCCAGTACTTC.

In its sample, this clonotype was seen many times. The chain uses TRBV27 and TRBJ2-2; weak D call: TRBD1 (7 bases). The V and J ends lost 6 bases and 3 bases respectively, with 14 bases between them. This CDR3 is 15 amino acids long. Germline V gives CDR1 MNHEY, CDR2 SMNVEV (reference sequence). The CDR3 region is CASSADRDYTGELFF. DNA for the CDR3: TGTGCCAGCAGCGCCGACAGGGACTACACCGGGGAGCTGTTTTTT.

The CDR3 DNA is TGCGCCAGCAGCTTGGAGGCTAGCGGGCCTGCCACAGATACGCAGTATTTT. It yields the protein CASSLEASGPATDTQYF. The J gene is TRBJ2-3, the V gene TRBV5-1; TRBD2 matches at 8 bases. V lost 0 bases to trimming and J lost 2 bases; unmatched junction nucleotides: 8. The germline V gene has CDR1 SGHRS and CDR2 YFSETQ. The CDR3 length is 17 residues.